The 28 T cell receptor beta chains listed next were all sequenced from one sample in a study of T cell repertoires in cytomegalovirus infection (dated by TCRdb to between 2018 and 2020). Read against the paper, the sample's treatment or condition label means: in vitro stimulation with specific CMV peptide epitopes to enrich CMV-specific T cells. These reads were obtained on an Illumina HiSeq 1500. Using fastp trimming at Q25 and MiXCR clonotype assembly, TCRdb reanalyzed the public sequencing data and kept in-frame beta chains. Rows matching on CDR3 protein sequence are summarized as one entry with the most common DNA and genes. This sample comprises about 900,000 distinct CDR3 sequences, approximately 31% of them detected only once. Jointly, the top ten make up around an eighth of the sample. The antigens for these receptors are not known. Sequencing used cultured CD8+ T cells from PBMCs, obtained from culture after CMV antigen stimulation. All receptors derive from a human donor in good health (CMV status not recorded). Some clones in this sample may be carry-over from other donors' samples.

The chain links TRBV24-1 to TRBJ2-5, with D unresolved. The CDR3 totals 13 residues. V was pared by 7 bases and J by 1 base, with 9 bases between. The germline V gene has CDR1 KGHDR and CDR2 SFDVKD. CDR3 region: CATSPWGQETQYF. The CDR3 DNA sequence: TGTGCCACCAGCCCATGGGGCCAAGAGACCCAGTACTTC.

This clonotype was recorded a few times. V is TRBV6-5 and J is TRBJ1-5; D gene unclear. Trimming shortened V by 6 bases and J by 7 bases, and 13 bases separated the two germline ends. The CDR3 totals 13 residues. Germline assignment: CDR1 MNHEY and CDR2 SVGAGI. The CDR3 sequence is CASSPWTGQPQHF. CDR3 DNA: TGTGCCAGCAGCCCTTGGACCGGACAGCCCCAGCATTTT.

Details on this clonotype: With a much larger clone just one base away, this may be a read error. CDR3 in DNA: TGTGCCAGCAGCCTCCTAGCAGATGGAACAGATATGCAGTATTTT. Protein sequence: CASSLLADGTDMQYF. The gene calls are TRBV7-6 and TRBJ2-3, with D perhaps TRBD2 (5 bases). The CDR3 length is 15 residues. Germline assignment: CDR1 SGHVS and CDR2 FNYEAQ.

V usage is TRBV5-1 and J usage is TRBJ2-2, with TRBD1 as a possible D gene (6 bases). The germline CDR1 and CDR2 sequences are SGHRS and YFSETQ. The V gene lost 8 bases and the J gene lost 1 base, with 15 bases spanning the gap. The CDR3 runs 15 residues. The CDR3, as DNA: TGCGCCAGTCAAGAGACAGGATTGAACACCGGGGAGCTGTTTTTT. This encodes CASQETGLNTGELFF.

The gene calls are TRBV4-3 and TRBJ2-2, with 7 bases lining up with TRBD2. This CDR3 region has 18 residues. Per germline, CDR1 LGHNA and CDR2 YSLEER. Losses at the gene ends were 3 bases for V and 0 bases for J; bases not matched to a gene: 10. The CDR3 sequence: CASSHPFPGTTNTGELFF. The CDR3 DNA sequence: TGCGCCAGCAGCCACCCTTTCCCCGGGACTACGAACACCGGGGAGCTGTTTTTT.

Ten or more counts support this clonotype. The chain combines TRBV7-6 with TRBJ1-4, with D hard to call. Germline V lookup: CDR1 SGHVS, CDR2 FNYEAQ. V lost 3 bases to trimming and J lost 8 bases, with 7 bases between them. There are 12 residues in the CDR3. The CDR3 DNA reads as TGTGCCAGCAGCTTTGAAGGGGAAAAACTGTTTTTT. Translation: CASSFEGEKLFF.

The chain couples TRBV5-6 to TRBJ1-1; D remains unclear. The length of the CDR3 is 14 residues. Trimming removed 1 base at V and 8 bases at J, with 15 bases between. Germline values: CDR1 SGHDT, CDR2 YYEEEE. The CDR3 loop reads CASSLRREYGEAFF. CDR3 bases: TGTGCCAGCAGCTTGAGAAGAGAATATGGCGAAGCTTTCTTT.

This clonotype was seen a handful of times. This chain connects TRBV27 to TRBJ2-7, with D unresolved. V was cut by 9 bases and J by 1 base, with 10 bases left in between. Germline V gene data show CDR1 as MNHEY and CDR2 as SMNVEV (reference sequence). This CDR3 spans 12 amino acids. The CDR3 nucleotides read TGTGCCAGTTGGGCGTCGTCCTACGAGCAGTACTTC. Translation gives CASWASSYEQYF.

Details on this clonotype: This may be a read error: a much more frequent sequence differs by one nucleotide. This chain links TRBV7-2 with TRBJ2-3; 7 bases align to TRBD1. Looked up from germline, CDR1 is SGHTA and CDR2 is FQGNSA. This CDR3 is built from 15 residues. V lost 4 bases to trimming and J lost 4 bases; unmatched junction nucleotides: 8. The CDR3 sequence: CASSSGTVSADTQYF. The CDR3 nucleotides read TGTGCCAGCAGCTCGGGGACAGTTAGCGCAGATACGCAGTATTTT.

The chain carries TRBV6-2 or TRBV6-3 and TRBJ2-2, with D perhaps TRBD1 or TRBD2 (5 bases each). V dropped 0 bases and J dropped 4 bases, with 9 bases sitting between them. This CDR3 has 15 amino acids. Germline V gene sequence: CDR1 MNHEY, CDR2 SVGEGT. The CDR3, as DNA: TGTGCCAGCAGTTACTCAGGGGACGGCACCGGGGAGCTGTTTTTT. Translated: CASSYSGDGTGELFF.

This clonotype was counted between two and nine times. The CDR3 coding sequence is TGTGCCAGCAGTTTATCCCCAGGACTAGCGGGGGGCTGGGTAGAGACCCAGTACTTC. Amino acid sequence: CASSLSPGLAGGWVETQYF. The chain combines TRBV28 with TRBJ2-5; 14 bases are shared with TRBD2. This CDR3 contains 19 residues. V lost 1 base, J lost 4 bases, and 11 bases stayed unmatched. CDR1 and CDR2 from the germline V gene are MDHEN and SYDVKM.

This chain joins TRBV24-1 and TRBJ2-5, with D unclear. Germline CDR1 KGHDR, CDR2 SFDVKD. V was cut by 9 bases and J by 7 bases, with 14 bases left in between. This CDR3 spans 12 amino acids. The DNA of the CDR3 is TGTGCCACCGAAGGTCGCGGTGGGACCCAGTACTTC. Encoded protein: CATEGRGGTQYF.

There are a few counts of this clonotype. This rearrangement joins TRBV11-1 to TRBJ2-5; a possible D gene is TRBD2 (7 bases). Trimming cost V 1 base and J 5 bases, with 17 bases left between them. CDR3 size: 16 residues. Germline-derived CDR1 and CDR2 are SGHAT and FQDESV (reference sequence). CDR3 loop: CASSLGRRGAGETQYF. The CDR3 DNA reads as TGTGCCAGCAGCTTAGGAAGACGGGGGGCCGGGGAGACCCAGTACTTC. The variable domain in full, completed from reference TRBV11-1 and TRBJ2-5, reads EAEVAQSPRYKITEKSQAVAFWCDPISGHATLYWYRQILGQGPELLVQFQDESVVDDSQLPKDRFSAERLKGVDSTLKIQPAELGDSAMYLCASSLGRRGAGETQYFGPGTRLLVL.

This clonotype showed up just a few times. The chain links TRBV4-1 to TRBJ2-6; the D gene is possibly TRBD2 (6 bases). The length of the CDR3 is 17 residues. Germline V gives CDR1 MGHRA, CDR2 YSYEKL. Trimming stripped 0 bases from V and 4 bases from J, with 13 bases between. The CDR3 nucleotides read TGCGCCAGCAGCCAAGAGGGCAGCGGGTACGGGGCCAACGTCCTGACTTTC. Encoded protein: CASSQEGSGYGANVLTF.

This chain uses TRBV28 with TRBJ1-5, with TRBD1 matching over 11 bases. CDR1 MDHEN and CDR2 SYDVKM come from the germline V gene. The CDR3 contains 17 residues. The trim removed 4 bases at V and 1 base at J, leaving 6 bases unmatched. DNA for the CDR3: TGTGCCAGCAGTTATCGGACAGGGGGCCTGAGCAATCAGCCCCAGCATTTT. Its protein is CASSYRTGGLSNQPQHF. Complete variable domain (other parts from reference TRBV28 and TRBJ1-5): DVKVTQSSRYLVKRTGEKVFLECVQDMDHENMFWYRQDPGLGLRLIYFSYDVKMKEKGDIPEGYSVSREKKERFSLILESASTNQTSMYLCASSYRTGGLSNQPQHFGDGTRLSIL.

This clonotype was found many times. The genes are TRBV19 and TRBJ2-2; D is perhaps TRBD2 (5 bases). The CDR3 length is 15 residues. Germline CDR1 reads LNHDA; CDR2 reads SQIVND (reference sequence). V was cut by 5 bases and J by 6 bases, with 16 bases left in between. The DNA of the CDR3 is TGTGCCAGTAGTTCGGGTCCCGTGAGGGCCGGGGAGCTGTTTTTT. Its protein is CASSSGPVRAGELFF.

The V and J genes are TRBV7-9 and TRBJ1-3, with 8 bases identical to TRBD1. With 5 bases clipped from V and 2 bases from J, the junction kept 17 bases outside the gene matches. The CDR3 contains 19 residues. CDR1 SEHNR and CDR2 FQNEAQ come from the germline V gene (reference sequence). The CDR3 reads CASSARQGLVWIPGNTIYF. In nucleotides, the CDR3 is TGTGCCAGCAGCGCCCGACAGGGGCTCGTATGGATCCCTGGAAACACCATATATTTT.

The chain carries TRBV15 and TRBJ2-5, with a possible D match to TRBD2 (6 bases). V was pared by 0 bases and J by 3 bases, with 14 bases between. The CDR3 is 16 amino acids. From germline, CDR1 is LNHNV and CDR2 YYDKDF (reference sequence). CDR3 DNA: TGTGCCACCAGCAGAGATTTGCGGAGGGTGGAAGAGACCCAGTACTTC. This codes for CATSRDLRRVEETQYF.

The chain uses TRBV7-9 and TRBJ1-2; the D is unclear. V was trimmed by 6 bases and J by 4 bases, leaving 12 bases between them. The CDR3 is 13 amino acids. Looked up from germline, CDR1 is SEHNR and CDR2 is FQNEAQ (reference sequence). CDR3: CASSLPAGYGYTF. The DNA for the CDR3 is TGTGCCAGCAGTTTGCCGGCGGGCTATGGCTACACCTTC. Based on the CDR3 plus reference TRBV7-9 and TRBJ1-2, the full variable domain is DTGVSQNPRHKITKRGQNVTFRCDPISEHNRLYWYRQTLGQGPEFLTYFQNEAQLEKSRLLSDRFSAERPKGSFSTLEIQRTEQGDSAMYLCASSLPAGYGYTFGSGTRLTVV.

The table lists this clonotype with many counts. CDR3 in amino acids: CASSSVGLAPEQYF. CDR3 sequence (DNA): TGTGCCAGCAGCTCGGTTGGGCTAGCCCCCGAGCAGTACTTC. This sequence joins TRBV7-8 and TRBJ2-7; TRBD2 might be the D (5 bases). This CDR3 has 14 amino acids. CDR1 and CDR2 (germline): SGHVS, FQNEAQ. V was shortened by 4 bases and J by 6 bases, with 16 bases between the two germline ends.

This clonotype was detected ten times or more. This chain links TRBV7-2 with TRBJ1-1, with D tentatively TRBD1 (6 bases). This CDR3 has 15 amino acids. V was pared by 1 base and J by 4 bases, with 13 bases between. The germline V gene encodes CDR1 SGHTA and CDR2 FQGNSA. CDR3 amino acids: CASSLGGGPGTEAFF. CDR3 DNA: TGTGCCAGCAGCTTAGGTGGGGGCCCGGGCACTGAAGCTTTCTTT.

This clonotype turned up a few times. The chain uses TRBV7-6 and TRBJ2-3; 13 bases align to TRBD2. This CDR3 comprises 17 residues. Germline V gene sequence: CDR1 SGHVS, CDR2 FNYEAQ. The ends lost 5 bases at V and 1 base at J; junction bases unmatched: 6. CDR3 bases: TGTGCCAGCAGCGTGCGACTAGCGGGGGGTCGCACAGATACGCAGTATTTT. Its translation is CASSVRLAGGRTDTQYF.

V is TRBV9 and J is TRBJ2-3, with unresolved D. Germline CDR1 reads SGDLS; CDR2 reads YYNGEE. This CDR3 is built from 17 residues. Trimming took off 0 bases at V and 3 bases at J, with 17 bases between the two ends. For the CDR3, the DNA is TGTGCCAGCAGCGTAGATCCTGGCGGTTTAGTAACAGATACGCAGTATTTT. Protein product: CASSVDPGGLVTDTQYF. The full variable domain, completed using reference TRBV9 and TRBJ2-3, is DSGVTQTPKHLITATGQRVTLRCSPRSGDLSVYWYQQSLDQGLQFLIQYYNGEERAKGNILERFSAQQFPDLHSELNLSSLELGDSALYFCASSVDPGGLVTDTQYFGPGTRLTVL.

The rearrangement uses TRBV7-9 and TRBJ1-6, with a tentative D call TRBD1 (6 bases). V lost 5 bases and J 10 bases, leaving 12 bases between the germline ends. Germline V gives CDR1 SEHNR, CDR2 FQNEAQ (reference sequence). This CDR3 is 13 amino acids long. The chain's CDR3 is CASSPRDNSPLHF. The CDR3 region has the DNA TGTGCCAGCAGCCCACGGGACAACTCACCCCTCCACTTT.

This chain uses TRBV14 with TRBJ2-3, with D unresolved. Germline V gene lookup returns CDR1 SGHDN and CDR2 FVKESK. This CDR3 comprises 15 residues. Trimming cost V 1 base and J 1 base, with 9 bases left between them. CDR3 bases: TGTGCCAGCAGCCAAGGGGATACGGGCACAGATACGCAGTATTTT. It specifies CASSQGDTGTDTQYF. Using reference TRBV14 and TRBJ2-3 for the parts outside the CDR3, the full variable domain is EAGVTQFPSHSVIEKGQTVTLRCDPISGHDNLYWYRRVMGKEIKFLLHFVKESKQDESGMPNNRFLAERTGGTYSTLKVQPAELEDSGVYFCASSQGDTGTDTQYFGPGTRLTVL.

This rearrangement joins TRBV2 to TRBJ2-1; TRBD2 might be the D (6 bases). The CDR3 contains 12 residues. With 7 bases removed from V and 7 bases from J, the gap between germline ends came to 11 bases. CDR1 SNHLY and CDR2 FYNNEI come from the germline V gene. The CDR3 coding sequence is TGTGCCAGCATCAGCGCGGGAAATGAGCAGTTCTTC. Protein product: CASISAGNEQFF.

Concerning this clonotype: A much larger clone lies a single base off, so this may be a read error. V usage is TRBV7-6 and J usage is TRBJ2-1; D remains unclear. Germline values: CDR1 SGHVS, CDR2 FNYEAQ. The CDR3 runs to 13 residues. The CDR3, as DNA: TGTGCCAGCATCCTGGGGTCCTACAATAAGCAGTTCTTC. Translation: CASILGSYNKQFF.

The chain has TRBV11-2 and TRBJ2-3; 8 positions agree with TRBD2. The CDR3 is 16 residues long. The V and J ends lost 0 bases and 5 bases, in that order; junction bases with no gene match: 7. CDR1 is SGHAT and CDR2 is FQNNGV in the germline V gene. The CDR3 DNA reads TGTGCCAGCAGCTTAGAGTTTAGCGGGACCCAAGATACGCAGTATTTT. It yields the protein CASSLEFSGTQDTQYF.